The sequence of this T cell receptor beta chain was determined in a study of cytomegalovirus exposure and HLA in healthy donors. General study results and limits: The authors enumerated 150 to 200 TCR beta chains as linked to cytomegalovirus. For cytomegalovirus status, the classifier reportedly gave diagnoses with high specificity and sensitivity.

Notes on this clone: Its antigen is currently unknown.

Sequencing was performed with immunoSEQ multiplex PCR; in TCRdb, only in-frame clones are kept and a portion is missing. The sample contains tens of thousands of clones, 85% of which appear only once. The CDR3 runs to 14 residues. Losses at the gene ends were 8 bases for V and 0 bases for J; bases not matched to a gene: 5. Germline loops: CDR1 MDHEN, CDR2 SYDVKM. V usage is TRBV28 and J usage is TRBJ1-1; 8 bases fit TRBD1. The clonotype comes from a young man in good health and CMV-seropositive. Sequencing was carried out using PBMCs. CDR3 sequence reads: CASSGGVVNTEAFF. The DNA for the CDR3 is TGTGCCAGCTCAGGGGGCGTCGTGAACACTGAAGCTTTCTTT.